Following are 14 T cell receptor beta chains from one sample sequenced in a study of blood T cells in healthy people across ages. Combining a sample-barcoded 5' primer with a J-beta primer mix, a second PCR ran for roughly 6 to 12 cycles. TCRdb fed the 5' RACE reads into MiXCR, producing one record per CDR3 protein. The sample carries some 1.5 million distinct CDR3 sequences, around 40% recorded once. Material for sequencing was blood. These receptors were obtained from a woman aged 18 to 35 in good health.

This chain links TRBV15 with TRBJ1-2; D not resolved. This CDR3 is 14 amino acids long. The V and J ends lost 2 bases and 3 bases respectively, with 10 bases between them. The V gene's germline CDR1 is LNHNV and CDR2 YYDKDF (reference sequence). The DNA for the CDR3 is TGTGCCACCAGCAGACATGGGGATTACTATGGCTACACCTTC. Translated, it gives CATSRHGDYYGYTF.

This clonotype has only a few counts. This chain connects TRBV4-1 to TRBJ2-2; 8 bases are shared with TRBD1. Germline V lookup: CDR1 MGHRA, CDR2 YSYEKL. The CDR3 covers 16 residues. V was pared by 1 base and J by 1 base, with 2 bases of the junction left unmatched. In nucleotides, the CDR3 is TGCGCCAGCAGCCAAGCGGGGACAGGGAACACCGGGGAGCTGTTTTTT. Translation gives CASSQAGTGNTGELFF.

This clonotype was picked up a small number of times. This chain connects TRBV5-1 to TRBJ1-1; unclear D gene. This CDR3 contains 15 residues. Germline CDR1 and CDR2: SGHRS and YFSETQ. Trimming removed 1 base from V and 0 bases from J, with 10 bases in between. CDR3 sequence reads: CASSLLKGMNTEAFF. CDR3 nucleotide sequence: TGCGCCAGCAGCTTGCTTAAGGGCATGAACACTGAAGCTTTCTTT.

The V call is TRBV4-3, the J call TRBJ1-4; 8 bases are shared with TRBD1. The ends lost 1 base at V and 7 bases at J; junction bases unmatched: 5. Germline V gives CDR1 LGHNA, CDR2 YSLEER. CDR3 length: 15 residues. CDR3 nucleotide sequence: TGCGCCAGCAGCCAAGCTGACAGGGGAGCTGAAAAACTGTTTTTT. Translating it yields CASSQADRGAEKLFF.

The V and J genes are TRBV28 and TRBJ2-7, with D maybe TRBD2 (6 bases). V was trimmed by 2 bases and J by 7 bases, leaving 15 bases between them. The germline gives CDR1 MDHEN, CDR2 SYDVKM. The CDR3 length is 14 residues. The CDR3 protein is CASSLRRELGEQYF. CDR3 bases: TGTGCCAGCAGTTTACGGCGGGAACTGGGGGAGCAGTACTTC.

There are a few counts of this clonotype. This chain joins TRBV7-9 and TRBJ1-2, with TRBD1 as a possible D gene (5 bases). Between the trimmed V and J ends, which lost 5 bases and 8 bases, there was a span of 9 bases. Germline CDR1 and CDR2: SEHNR and FQNEAQ (reference sequence). This CDR3 is 11 amino acids long. The CDR3 region has the DNA TGTGCCAGCAGCACCAGGGAAGGCTACACCTTC. Translated: CASSTREGYTF.

This clonotype showed up just a few times. V gene TRBV12-3 or TRBV12-4 combines with J gene TRBJ2-5; possibly TRBD2 for D (5 bases). CDR3 length equals 14 residues. The V end lost 3 bases, the J end lost 5 bases, and 13 bases lay between the germline ends. The CDR3 spells CASSFSGYGETQYF. The CDR3 bases are TGTGCCAGCAGTTTTTCGGGGTACGGGGAGACCCAGTACTTC.

This clonotype was seen only a few times. CDR3: CASNFAGSGDTQYF. CDR3 bases: TGTGCCAGCAACTTCGCCGGGAGCGGTGATACGCAGTATTTT. The rearrangement links TRBV7-8 to TRBJ2-3; maybe TRBD2 (6 bases). The CDR3 totals 14 residues. Trimming removed 7 bases at V and 6 bases at J, with 17 bases between. In germline, CDR1 is SGHVS, CDR2 FQNEAQ.

V and J are TRBV29-1 and TRBJ1-1, with a possible D match to TRBD1 (5 bases). The CDR3 has 13 amino acids. V was pared by 0 bases and J by 11 bases, with 16 bases between. The germline V gene encodes CDR1 SQVTM and CDR2 ANQGSEA. CDR3 DNA sequence: TGCAGCGTTGAAGATCGGACAACCGTCGGGGCTTTCTTT. Translation gives CSVEDRTTVGAFF.

The chain has TRBV6-2 or TRBV6-3 and TRBJ2-1; D might be TRBD2 (6 bases). The CDR3 loop spans 15 amino acids. V was shortened by 8 bases and J by 8 bases, with 22 bases between the two germline ends. The germline V gene encodes CDR1 MNHEY and CDR2 SVGEGT. CDR3 loop: CASSRIAALGHEQFF. The DNA for the CDR3 is TGTGCCAGCTCTAGGATAGCGGCCTTGGGCCATGAGCAGTTCTTC.

The table lists this clonotype with a few counts. This chain links TRBV6-1 with TRBJ2-2; TRBD1 might be the D (5 bases). The CDR3 spans 15 residues. Germline CDR1 reads MNHNS; CDR2 reads SASEGT. V lost 7 bases and J lost 1, with 13 bases in between. The CDR3 here is CASTPVGRNTGELFF. Written as DNA, the CDR3 is TGTGCCAGCACCCCCGTGGGGCGGAACACCGGGGAGCTGTTTTTT.

This clonotype was counted a few times. The chain joins TRBV30 to TRBJ1-5, with TRBD1 matching over 7 bases. Germline V gene data show CDR1 as GTSNPN and CDR2 as SVGIG (reference sequence). The CDR3 spans 13 residues. With 0 bases clipped from V and 6 bases from J, the junction kept 2 bases outside the gene matches. CDR3 region: CAWSVQGSQPQHF. The CDR3 coding sequence is TGTGCCTGGAGTGTACAGGGGAGTCAGCCCCAGCATTTT.

V is TRBV9 and J is TRBJ2-1; the match to TRBD2 covers 9 bases. V shed 3 bases and J 2 bases; nucleotides not matched to a gene: 6. The CDR3 has 16 amino acids. Germline lookup yields CDR1 SGDLS and CDR2 YYNGEE. Written as DNA, the CDR3 is TGTGCCAGCAGCGCCCTCCCTAGCGGGGCCTACAATGAGCAGTTCTTC. It encodes CASSALPSGAYNEQFF.

This clonotype was observed a few times. V gene TRBV12-5 combines with J gene TRBJ2-4, with D tentatively TRBD1 or TRBD2 (6 bases each). CDR3 length: 18 residues. V lost 3 bases and J 4 bases, leaving 22 bases between the germline ends. Germline V gene data show CDR1 as LGHNT and CDR2 as FRNRAP. The CDR3 loop is CASGFILGQRVTKNIQYF. The CDR3 DNA is TGTGCTAGTGGTTTTATCCTCGGACAGCGGGTTACTAAAAACATTCAGTACTTC.